The 23 T cell receptor beta chains given below trace back to one sample, sequenced in a study of T-cell reconstitution after alpha-beta-depleted transplantation in children. TCRbeta library construction was performed incorporating unique molecular identifiers. A single record per CDR3 protein comes from TCRdb applying MiXCR to the PCR reads. Of about 200,000 distinct CDR3 sequences in the sample, approximately 8% were seen once. Here the sequenced sample was PBMCs, mostly from graft donor cells, taken 360 days after TCRalphabeta/CD19-depleted stem cell transplant. These receptors originate from a male patient under 10 years old who had a stem cell transplant for acute myeloid leukemia, so the T cells may come from the graft donor.

The chain employs TRBV29-1 and TRBJ2-5, with D unclear. V shed 3 bases and J shed 5 bases, with 13 bases lying between them. In germline, CDR1 is SQVTM, CDR2 ANQGSEA. The CDR3 spans 13 residues. Here the CDR3 DNA reads TGCAGCGTTGAGTTGGACCCGGCTGAGACCCAGTACTTC. Its protein product is CSVELDPAETQYF.

This clonotype occurred a few times. This chain links TRBV29-1 with TRBJ2-7, with TRBD1 matching over 7 bases. The CDR3 is 14 residues long. Germline assignment: CDR1 SQVTM and CDR2 ANQGSEA. Unmatched junction bases numbered 9, after V lost 6 bases and J lost 1 base. The CDR3 loop reads CSVVGQPASYEQYF. CDR3 in DNA: TGCAGCGTCGTGGGACAGCCGGCATCCTACGAGCAGTACTTC.

As concerns this clonotype: A much larger clone is a single base away; this may be a read error. This rearrangement joins TRBV9 to TRBJ2-4, with TRBD2 as a possible D gene (5 bases). The CDR3 spans 14 residues. Germline loops: CDR1 SGDLS, CDR2 YYNGEE. CDR3 coding DNA: TGTGGCAGCAGCGTGGAGGACGGCAAAAACATTCAGTACTTC. It codes for CGSSVEDGKNIQYF.

This clonotype occurred many times. The rearrangement joins TRBV6-2 or TRBV6-3 to TRBJ2-1, with D maybe TRBD2 (6 bases). The germline V gene has CDR1 MNHEY and CDR2 SVGEGT. Trimming took off 0 bases at V and 3 bases at J, with 9 bases between the two ends. The CDR3 consists of 15 residues. CDR3 protein: CASSYSLGSYNEQFF. The CDR3 DNA sequence: TGTGCCAGCAGTTACTCTCTCGGGAGCTACAATGAGCAGTTCTTC.

This clonotype came up many times. The rearrangement uses TRBV5-1 and TRBJ2-3; TRBD1 might be the D (6 bases). Germline-derived CDR1 and CDR2 are SGHRS and YFSETQ. The CDR3 has 15 residues. V lost 1 base, J lost 3 bases, and 12 bases lay in between. In DNA form, the CDR3 reads TGCGCCAGCAGCTTGCTTGCAGGGGCGACAGATACGCAGTATTTT. Translation: CASSLLAGATDTQYF.

The table lists this clonotype with many counts. The CDR3 region is CSVELGRTVNTGELFF. CDR3 bases: TGCAGCGTTGAGTTGGGAAGGACAGTGAACACCGGGGAGCTGTTTTTT. The J gene is TRBJ2-2, the V gene TRBV29-1, with TRBD1 as a possible D gene (6 bases). The germline CDR1 and CDR2 sequences are SQVTM and ANQGSEA. V lost 3 bases, J lost 1 base, and 15 bases lay in between. The CDR3 sequence is 16 residues long.

This chain joins TRBV12-3 or TRBV12-4 and TRBJ1-1; tentative D call: TRBD1 (5 bases). V dropped 6 bases and J dropped 1 base, with 12 bases sitting between them. This CDR3 has 14 amino acids. CDR3 DNA: TGTGCCAGCAGCCCCCAAGACAGGAACACTGAAGCTTTCTTT. This sequence encodes CASSPQDRNTEAFF.

The chain employs TRBV29-1 and TRBJ2-3; D ambiguous. CDR1 is SQVTM and CDR2 is ANQGSEA in the germline V gene. The CDR3 sequence is 14 residues long. With 3 bases removed from V and 2 bases from J, the gap between germline ends came to 12 bases. Here the CDR3 DNA reads TGCAGCGTTGAGAAGGTAGTCCTCACAGATACGCAGTATTTT. Its translation: CSVEKVVLTDTQYF.

The chain combines TRBV5-1 with TRBJ2-7, with TRBD2 matching 8 bases. This CDR3 comprises 14 residues. Germline assignment: CDR1 SGHRS and CDR2 YFSETQ. The junction had 5 bases not matched to a gene; V was cut back by 2 bases and J by 4 bases. The CDR3 DNA reads as TGCGCCAGCAGCTTTACTAGCGGCTCTTACGAGCAGTACGTC. As protein: CASSFTSGSYEQYV.

This clonotype was detected many times. The chain is built from TRBV12-3 or TRBV12-4 and TRBJ1-5; D remains unclear. The CDR3 has 13 amino acids. Trimming stripped 5 bases from V and 6 bases from J, with 11 bases between. For the CDR3, the DNA is TGTGCCAGCAGTCGCGGTAAGGGTCAGCCCCAGCATTTT. Translated: CASSRGKGQPQHF.

This clonotype was detected many times. V usage is TRBV29-1 and J usage is TRBJ2-3; D gene ambiguous. Deletions cut 1 base from V and 4 bases from J, with 12 bases between. CDR1 and CDR2 (germline): SQVTM, ANQGSEA. There are 14 residues in the CDR3. The CDR3 coding sequence is TGCAGCGTTGAAGTGGGCCAATGGGCAGATACGCAGTATTTT. As protein: CSVEVGQWADTQYF.

This clonotype appeared many times. The V gene is TRBV12-3 or TRBV12-4, the J gene TRBJ2-1; TRBD2 matches at 12 bases. The V and J ends lost 6 bases and 1 base, in that order; junction bases with no gene match: 7. The CDR3 contains 17 residues. The chain's CDR3 is CASSPQTSGRSYNEQFF. The CDR3 DNA reads as TGTGCCAGCAGCCCTCAGACTAGCGGGAGATCCTACAATGAGCAGTTCTTC.

This clonotype was detected only a few times. V gene TRBV5-6 combines with J gene TRBJ2-7; TRBD1 is a possible D gene (5 bases). Germline V CDR1 and CDR2: SGHDT, YYEEEE. The germline V and J ends were trimmed by 2 bases and 1 base, with 7 bases remaining between them. CDR3 length: 13 amino acids. Here the CDR3 reads CASSFTGSYEQYV. As DNA, the CDR3 is TGTGCCAGCAGCTTCACAGGATCCTACGAGCAGTACGTC.

This clonotype was recorded at least ten times. This chain connects TRBV5-1 to TRBJ1-5; D possibly corresponds to TRBD1 (6 bases). The CDR3 runs to 14 residues. The germline V gene encodes CDR1 SGHRS and CDR2 YFSETQ. V dropped 2 bases and J dropped 7 bases, with 13 bases sitting between them. This CDR3 reads CASSLLGGKQPQHF. The CDR3 nucleotides read TGCGCCAGCAGCTTACTAGGGGGGAAGCAGCCCCAGCATTTT.

This clonotype came up many times. This chain uses TRBV11-2 with TRBJ2-3, with unresolved D. Per the germline V gene, CDR1 is SGHAT and CDR2 is FQNNGV. This CDR3 is built from 16 residues. V was trimmed by 0 bases and J by 0 bases, leaving 10 bases between them. The CDR3 region is CASSLDWGSSTDTQYF. CDR3 nucleotide sequence: TGTGCCAGCAGCTTAGATTGGGGTTCTAGCACAGATACGCAGTATTTT.

The sample holds many counts of this clonotype. The CDR3 reads CSASEWVATDTQYF. Written as DNA, the CDR3 is TGCAGTGCTAGTGAGTGGGTAGCCACAGATACGCAGTATTTT. V gene TRBV20-1 combines with J gene TRBJ2-3, with unresolved D. From germline, CDR1 is DFQATT and CDR2 SNEGSKA (reference sequence). The CDR3 has 14 amino acids. V was clipped by 3 bases and J by 2 bases, with 12 bases between them.

This clonotype has ten or more counts. The rearrangement joins TRBV10-3 to TRBJ1-1, with a weak D call TRBD1 (5 bases). V shed 1 base and J shed 1 base, with 7 bases lying between them. The CDR3 runs to 14 residues. Germline V gene sequence: CDR1 ENHRY, CDR2 SYGVKD. The CDR3 region is CAISEWQGNTEAFF. The CDR3 bases are TGTGCCATCAGTGAGTGGCAGGGGAACACTGAAGCTTTCTTT.

This clonotype was seen at least ten times. The chain uses TRBV10-3 and TRBJ1-6, with D perhaps matching TRBD1 (5 bases). CDR3 size: 16 residues. Germline assignment: CDR1 ENHRY and CDR2 SYGVKD. V was trimmed by 3 bases and J by 5 bases, leaving 14 bases between them. In DNA, the CDR3 is TGTGCCATCAGTGACGGGGGAGTTCGAAATAATTCACCCCTCCACTTT. Protein product: CAISDGGVRNNSPLHF.

This clonotype was counted only a few times. The rearrangement joins TRBV5-1 to TRBJ2-7; the D call may be TRBD1 or TRBD2 (5 bases each). Trimming stripped 3 bases from V and 9 bases from J, with 19 bases between. The V gene's germline CDR1 is SGHRS and CDR2 YFSETQ. The CDR3 covers 14 residues. CDR3 sequence: CASSSRDGQARQYF. The DNA for the CDR3 is TGCGCCAGCAGCTCCCGGGACGGACAAGCTCGGCAGTACTTC.

This clonotype was counted only a few times. This chain joins TRBV12-3 or TRBV12-4 and TRBJ1-3, with D hard to call. The CDR3 loop spans 16 amino acids. Trimming took 6 bases from V and 4 from J, leaving 19 bases between them. The CDR3 spells CASRRWGRESGNTIYF. CDR3 sequence (DNA): TGTGCCAGCAGAAGATGGGGTCGGGAATCGGGAAACACCATATATTTT.

The V call is TRBV5-1, the J call TRBJ2-1; TRBD2 is a possible D gene (7 bases). CDR3 length: 16 amino acids. Germline CDR1 and CDR2: SGHRS and YFSETQ. Trimming pared 4 bases from V and 4 bases from J, leaving 18 bases between. As DNA, the CDR3 is TGCGCCAGCAGCCAAGCTAGCGGAGGGGGGTACAATGAGCAGTTCTTC. As protein: CASSQASGGGYNEQFF.

The chain recombines TRBV20-1 with TRBJ2-3; 7 positions match TRBD2. The CDR3 loop spans 15 amino acids. The V gene's germline CDR1 is DFQATT and CDR2 SNEGSKA (reference sequence). With V trimmed by 1 base and J by 4 bases, 8 bases remained unmatched. The CDR3 loop reads CSARVVRLAPDTQYF. As DNA, the CDR3 is TGCAGTGCTAGAGTTGTGAGACTAGCACCAGATACGCAGTATTTT.

The table lists this clonotype with a few counts. V gene TRBV5-5 combines with J gene TRBJ2-2, with 7 nucleotides matching TRBD2. Germline V gene data show CDR1 as SGHKS and CDR2 as YYEKEE (reference sequence). V shed 1 base, J shed 6 bases, and the junction held 15 bases outside the gene matches. CDR3 length: 18 residues. The CDR3 loop reads CASSLTVPPGGGAGELFF. The CDR3 DNA reads TGTGCCAGCAGCTTGACTGTACCCCCTGGGGGGGGGGCCGGGGAGCTGTTTTTT. Combining the CDR3 with reference TRBV5-5 and TRBJ2-2 gives the whole variable domain DAGVTQSPTHLIKTRGQQVTLRCSPISGHKSVSWYQQVLGQGPQFIFQYYEKEERGRGNFPDRFSARQFPNYSSELNVNALLLGDSALYLCASSLTVPPGGGAGELFFGEGSRLTVL.